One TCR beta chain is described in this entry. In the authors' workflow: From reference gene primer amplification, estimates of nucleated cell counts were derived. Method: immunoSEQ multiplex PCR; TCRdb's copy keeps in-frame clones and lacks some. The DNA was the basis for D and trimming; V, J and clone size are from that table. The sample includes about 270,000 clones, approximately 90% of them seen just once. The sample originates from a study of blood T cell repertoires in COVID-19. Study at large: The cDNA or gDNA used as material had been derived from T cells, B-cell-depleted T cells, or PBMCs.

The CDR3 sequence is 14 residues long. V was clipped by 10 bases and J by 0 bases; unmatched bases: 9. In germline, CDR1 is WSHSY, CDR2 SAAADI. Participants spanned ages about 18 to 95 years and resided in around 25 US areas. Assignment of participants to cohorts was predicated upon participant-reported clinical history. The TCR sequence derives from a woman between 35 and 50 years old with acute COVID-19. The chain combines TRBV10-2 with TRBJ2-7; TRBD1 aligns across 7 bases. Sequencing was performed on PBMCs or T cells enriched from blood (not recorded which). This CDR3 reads CATSQGRSSYEQYF. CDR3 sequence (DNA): TGCGCCACCTCACAGGGGCGAAGCTCCTACGAGCAGTACTTC.